This T cell receptor beta chain was retrieved from a study of T-cell memory formation after mild COVID-19. TCRdb re-analysed the 5' RACE reads in MiXCR, keeping a single row per CDR3 protein. The sample records 250,000 to 350,000 distinct CDR3 sequences, about 16% being singletons. V dropped 7 bases and J dropped 3 bases, with 12 bases sitting between them. Germline V CDR1 and CDR2: KGHDR, SFDVKD. CDR3 length: 15 residues. The V call is TRBV24-1, the J call TRBJ2-6, with no clear D. The sequence came from a man younger than 35 who had mild COVID-19 (a few samples of this study predate the infection). Cell type and time point are not known. Specimen: PBMCs or a T cell subset sorted from them (not recorded which). In nucleotides, the CDR3 is TGTGCCACCAGCTCTGGGCCGGTTGGGGCCAACGTCCTGACTTTC. This encodes CATSSGPVGANVLTF.